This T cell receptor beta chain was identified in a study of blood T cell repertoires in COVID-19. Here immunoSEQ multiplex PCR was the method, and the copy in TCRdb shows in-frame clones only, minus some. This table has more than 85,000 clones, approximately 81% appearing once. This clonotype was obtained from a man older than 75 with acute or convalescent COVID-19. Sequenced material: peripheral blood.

Here the CDR3 DNA reads TGTGCTAGTGCCGCCGGGGGGGGAGGCACAGATACGCAGTATTTT. Encoded protein: CASAAGGGGTDTQYF. This chain uses TRBV12-5 with TRBJ2-3; 8 positions agree with TRBD2. CDR3 length: 15 residues. V shed 7 bases and J 1 base; nucleotides not matched to a gene: 7. The germline V gene encodes CDR1 LGHNT and CDR2 FRNRAP.